A single sample gave rise to the 20 T cell receptor beta chains below, sequenced in a study of post-analysis software for immune sequencing data. General study points: About 5 TRBV segments, including TRBV5-6, TRBV5-1 and TRBV20-1, were more frequent in patients than controls.

Their cognate antigens are unknown. Unique-molecular-identifier-tagged TCR beta cDNA libraries were used. Each CDR3 protein gets one entry after TCRdb re-called the PCR reads with MiXCR. The profile shows some 700,000 distinct CDR3 sequences, around 60% of them singletons. Sequencing was done on a sample of blood. The receptors stem from a girl aged 2-10 years with multiple sclerosis.

This clonotype was seen just once. The CDR3 DNA is TGCGCCAGCAGCCATGGACAGGGGACAGAACTGTTTTTT. Its translation: CASSHGQGTELFF. The chain has TRBV4-3 and TRBJ1-4; TRBD1 matches 9 bases. Trimming removed 3 bases from V and 12 bases from J; junction bases left unmatched: 5. Looked up from germline, CDR1 is LGHNA and CDR2 is YSLEER. CDR3 length equals 13 residues.

In this sample, this clonotype turned up a few times. This chain links TRBV7-6 with TRBJ2-5; D not certain. The CDR3 totals 15 residues. The germline gives CDR1 SGHVS, CDR2 FNYEAQ. Trimming took 5 bases from V and 4 from J, leaving 17 bases between them. The CDR3 region has the DNA TGTGCCAGCAGCCCCTCATCGGTTTTGGGAGAGACCCAGTACTTC. Encoded protein: CASSPSSVLGETQYF.

The chain couples TRBV13 to TRBJ1-2; D possibly corresponds to TRBD1 (5 bases). The ends were cut back, 0 bases at V and 4 bases at J, with 12 bases in the middle. Germline CDR1 PRHDT, CDR2 FYEKMQ (reference sequence). The CDR3 contains 15 residues. CDR3 in amino acids: CASSLGTVDGYGYTF. CDR3 coding DNA: TGTGCCAGCAGCTTAGGGACAGTGGACGGCTATGGCTACACCTTC. The whole variable domain, filled in from reference TRBV13 and TRBJ1-2, reads AAGVIQSPRHLIKEKRETATLKCYPIPRHDTVYWYQQGPGQDPQFLISFYEKMQSDKGSIPDRFSAQQFSDYHSELNMSSLELGDSALYFCASSLGTVDGYGYTFGSGTRLTVV.

This clonotype was recorded a few times. The chain is built from TRBV6-5 and TRBJ2-3; the D is unclear. The germline CDR1 and CDR2 sequences are MNHEY and SVGAGI. Trimming took 5 bases from V and 0 from J, leaving 6 bases between them. The CDR3 extends over 13 amino acids. The CDR3 bases are TGTGCCAGCAGTGCTGAGAGCACAGATACGCAGTATTTT. It codes for CASSAESTDTQYF.

The V call is TRBV24-1, the J call TRBJ2-1; D unresolved. Per germline, CDR1 KGHDR and CDR2 SFDVKD. V was shortened by 1 base and J by 7 bases, with 7 bases between the two germline ends. The CDR3 totals 13 residues. CDR3 loop: CATSDLAGNEQFF. The DNA of the CDR3 is TGTGCCACCAGTGATTTAGCCGGGAATGAGCAGTTCTTC.

This rearrangement joins TRBV4-2 to TRBJ2-5; 10 bases are shared with TRBD2. The J call may be in error: the DNA end matches TRBJ2-7 better. The CDR3 sequence is 17 residues long. Per the germline V gene, CDR1 is LGHNA and CDR2 is YNFKEQ. The CDR3 coding sequence is TGTGCCAGCAGCCAAGAGGCTAGCGGGAGTTTTTACCACGAGCAGTACTTC. The encoded protein is CASSQEASGSFYHEQYF.

This chain joins TRBV6-2 or TRBV6-3 and TRBJ2-3; tentatively, D is TRBD2 (5 bases). The length of the CDR3 is 13 residues. Between the trimmed V and J ends, which lost 6 bases and 4 bases, there was a span of 11 bases. The germline CDR1 and CDR2 sequences are MNHEY and SVGEGT. CDR3 sequence reads: CASRTAGPDTQYF. As DNA, the CDR3 is TGTGCCAGCAGAACGGCGGGCCCAGATACGCAGTATTTT.

This clonotype was observed a handful of times. The chain joins TRBV10-3 to TRBJ2-7; 7 bases map to TRBD2. V shed 0 bases, J shed 4 bases, and the junction held 6 bases outside the gene matches. Germline lookup yields CDR1 ENHRY and CDR2 SYGVKD. This CDR3 spans 15 amino acids. The CDR3 DNA reads TGTGCCATCAGTGAGTCTTCGACTAGCTGGTACGAGCAGTACTTC. It encodes CAISESSTSWYEQYF.

Concerning this clonotype: A read error may produce the germline difference seen at one junction end. The CDR3 sequence: CAISDLRTSGPYGQYF. CDR3 bases: TGTGCCATCAGTGATCTTCGGACTAGCGGCCCCTACGGGCAGTACTTC. The chain is built from TRBV10-3 and TRBJ2-7, with 10 bases identical to TRBD2. This CDR3 spans 16 amino acids. The V gene's germline CDR1 is ENHRY and CDR2 SYGVKD.

Worth noting for this clonotype: The junction departs from the called germline gene at one end, perhaps through a read error. The CDR3 nucleotides are TGCGGCGTCGGGGGGCGAGGACAGTCGGATGGCTACACCTTC. This sequence encodes CGVGGRGQSDGYTF. The rearrangement uses TRBV29-1 and TRBJ1-2; D is possibly TRBD1 (6 bases). CDR1 and CDR2 (germline): SQVTM, ANQGSEA. The CDR3 totals 14 residues.

This clonotype occurred once. The chain carries TRBV20-1 and TRBJ1-1; D is unclear. This CDR3 contains 16 residues. Germline V gives CDR1 DFQATT, CDR2 SNEGSKA (reference sequence). V was pared by 0 bases and J by 4 bases, with 18 bases between. The CDR3 protein is CSARDRQAGESTEAFF. The CDR3 region has the DNA TGCAGTGCTAGAGATCGGCAGGCCGGGGAGAGCACTGAAGCTTTCTTT.

V and J are TRBV6-5 and TRBJ1-5, with D uncertain. V lost 6 bases and J lost 0, with 12 bases in between. Looked up from germline, CDR1 is MNHEY and CDR2 is SVGAGI. This CDR3 has 15 amino acids. The CDR3: CASSPQVPSNQPQHF. In DNA form, the CDR3 reads TGTGCCAGCAGCCCCCAGGTTCCTAGCAATCAGCCCCAGCATTTT.

The chain joins TRBV10-2 to TRBJ1-5; D not certain. This CDR3 has 15 amino acids. V was cut by 0 bases and J by 1 base, with 7 bases left in between. CDR1 and CDR2 (germline): WSHSY, SAAADI. CDR3 residues: CASSESGGSNQPQHF. CDR3 in DNA: TGCGCCAGCAGTGAGTCGGGAGGGAGCAATCAGCCCCAGCATTTT.

CDR3 in amino acids: CASSRGTSGSYSEQFF. CDR3 coding DNA: TGTGCCAGCTCTCGCGGGACTAGCGGGAGTTATTCTGAGCAGTTCTTC. The V and J genes are TRBV18 and TRBJ2-1; 14 nucleotides line up with TRBD2. The junction had 10 bases not matched to a gene; V was cut back by 6 bases and J by 9 bases. The CDR3 is 16 residues long. Germline V lookup: CDR1 KGHSH, CDR2 LQKENI.

The chain joins TRBV5-6 to TRBJ2-5, with D perhaps matching TRBD1 or TRBD2 (5 bases each). V lost 4 bases to trimming and J lost 6 bases, with 19 bases between them. Germline V gene lookup returns CDR1 SGHDT and CDR2 YYEEEE. CDR3 length: 15 residues. The CDR3 loop reads CASSLRGLIQKTQYF. The CDR3 nucleotides are TGTGCCAGCAGCCTTCGGGGCCTGATACAAAAGACCCAGTACTTC.

J is TRBJ2-1 and V is TRBV18; D could derive from TRBD1 or TRBD2 (5 bases each). From germline, CDR1 is KGHSH and CDR2 LQKENI. V dropped 4 bases and J dropped 5 bases, with 15 bases sitting between them. The CDR3 length is 15 residues. The CDR3 spells CASSLPGTVDNEQFF. The CDR3 bases are TGTGCCAGCTCACTCCCCGGGACGGTTGACAATGAGCAGTTCTTC. The entire variable domain, with the rest obtained from reference TRBV18 and TRBJ2-1, is as follows: NAGVMQNPRHLVRRRGQEARLRCSPMKGHSHVYWYRQLPEEGLKFMVYLQKENIIDESGMPKERFSAEFPKEGPSILRIQQVVRGDSAAYFCASSLPGTVDNEQFFGPGTRLTVL.

The chain carries TRBV7-3 and TRBJ2-1; D perhaps matches TRBD2 (6 bases). The ends were cut back, 6 bases at V and 5 bases at J, with 14 bases in the middle. Germline V gives CDR1 SGHTA, CDR2 FQGTGA. The CDR3 spans 14 residues. CDR3 sequence: CASSPSVKNNEQFF. In DNA, the CDR3 is TGTGCCAGCAGTCCTAGCGTAAAGAACAATGAGCAGTTCTTC.

V usage is TRBV12-3 or TRBV12-4 and J usage is TRBJ1-5; D perhaps matches TRBD1 (6 bases). V lost 0 bases to trimming and J lost 5 bases, with 23 bases between them. This CDR3 comprises 19 residues. DNA for the CDR3: TGTGCCAGCAGTTTAGCGGAGGAAGTCGCGGACAGAGTCCATCAGCCCCAGCATTTT. Encoded protein: CASSLAEEVADRVHQPQHF.

With regard to this clonotype: At one of its ends the junction is not consistent with the germline gene, which may arise from a read error. This rearrangement joins TRBV2 to TRBJ2-5; D is perhaps TRBD1 (6 bases). The better agreement between TRBJ2-7 and the DNA end casts doubt on the J call. Germline V gene data show CDR1 as SNHLY and CDR2 as FYNNEI. The CDR3 contains 14 residues. This CDR3 is CVSSGTHRVYEQYF. The CDR3 region has the DNA TGTGTCAGCAGTGGGACCCACAGGGTATACGAGCAGTACTTC.

V usage is TRBV29-1 and J usage is TRBJ1-1, with D perhaps TRBD1 (6 bases). V shed 7 bases and J shed 0 bases, with 12 bases lying between them. The CDR3 runs 13 residues. CDR1 is SQVTM, CDR2 ANQGSEA, per germline. The CDR3 loop is CSGAGTLNTEAFF. CDR3 nucleotide sequence: TGCAGCGGGGCCGGGACATTGAACACTGAAGCTTTCTTT.